The clone carrying this T cell receptor beta chain was observed many times. One entry per CDR3 protein results from TCRdb running MiXCR on the 5' RACE reads. There are about 340,000 distinct CDR3 sequences in the sample; about 14% occur only once, and 0.95% to 1.4% lies in the top ten. This CDR3 region has 12 residues. Germline CDR1 reads LGHDT; CDR2 reads YNNKEL (reference sequence). V was pared by 6 bases and J by 1 base, with 6 bases between. The entry originates in a study of CD8 T cells in ankylosing spondylitis. The J gene is TRBJ1-1, the V gene TRBV3-1, with D tentatively TRBD1 (5 bases). Sequencing was done on a sample of blood, either unsorted or a sorted T cell fraction (not recorded which). This receptor was obtained from a male donor with ankylosing spondylitis or in good health (not recorded which). In nucleotides, the CDR3 is TGTGCCAGCAGAGACAGGAACACTGAAGCTTTCTTT. Its translation: CASRDRNTEAFF. Variable domain in full (rest from reference TRBV3-1 and TRBJ1-1): DTAVSQTPKYLVTQMGNDKSIKCEQNLGHDTMYWYKQDSKKFLKIMFSYNNKELIINETVPNRFSPKSPDKAHLNLHINSLELGDSAVYFCASRDRNTEAFFGQGTRLTVV.